This T cell receptor (beta chain) was retrieved from a study of cytomegalovirus exposure and HLA in healthy donors. Across the study: An early release of data contained about 85 million unique TCRs, which came from HLA-typed donors.

The CDR3 runs 14 residues. Trimming at V came to 4 bases and at J to 3 bases, leaving 4 bases not matched to a gene. Looked up from germline, CDR1 is SGDLS and CDR2 is YYNGEE. Note on this clone: Its antigen is currently unknown.

Primers: 60 Vbeta forward and 13 Jbeta reverse. Profiled with immunoSEQ multiplex PCR; TCRdb holds only in-frame clones, not every one. This sample yields 60,000 or so clones, of which roughly 85% are seen a single time; around 10% belongs to the top ten. Whole-study findings and limits: As was reported, the HLA-A and HLA-B alleles of most subjects were accurately predicted from TCR beta sequences. The study found most TCR sequences rare, yet found some public TCRs in many donors. A missense variant in DCLRE1C was later tied to TCR beta V- and J-gene trimming.

This receptor was taken from a female donor in good health and CMV-seronegative. The chain employs TRBV9 and TRBJ1-1, with 9 bases identical to TRBD1. The material sequenced was PBMCs. CDR3 in amino acids: CASSRQGEDTEAFF. The CDR3 bases are TGTGCCAGCAGCAGACAGGGGGAGGACACTGAAGCTTTCTTT.